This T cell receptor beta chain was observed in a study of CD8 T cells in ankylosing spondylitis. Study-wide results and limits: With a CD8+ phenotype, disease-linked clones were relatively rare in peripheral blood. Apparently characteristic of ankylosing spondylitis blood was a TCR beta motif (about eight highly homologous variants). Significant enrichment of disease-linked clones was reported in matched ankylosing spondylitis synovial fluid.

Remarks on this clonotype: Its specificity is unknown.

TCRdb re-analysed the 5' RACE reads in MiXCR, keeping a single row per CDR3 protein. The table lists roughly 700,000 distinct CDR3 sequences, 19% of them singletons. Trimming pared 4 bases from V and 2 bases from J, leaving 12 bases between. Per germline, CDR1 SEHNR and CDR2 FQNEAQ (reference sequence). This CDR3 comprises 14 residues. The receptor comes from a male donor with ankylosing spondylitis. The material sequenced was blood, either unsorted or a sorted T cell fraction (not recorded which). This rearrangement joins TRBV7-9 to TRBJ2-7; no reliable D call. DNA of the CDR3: TGTGCCAGCAGCTCACCTGGCGTGCCCTACGAGCAGTACTTC. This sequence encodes CASSSPGVPYEQYF.